This T cell receptor (beta chain) appears in the sequencing data of a study of blood T cell repertoires in COVID-19. Study-wide context: Italy, Spain and the United States were the sources of the convalescent and acute COVID-19 samples. T cells, B-cell-depleted T cells, or PBMCs supplied cDNA or gDNA.

Assay used: immunoSEQ multiplex PCR; TCRdb lists only in-frame clones, some missing. This table has 30,000 to 40,000 clones, 85% to 90% appearing once. There are 11 residues in the CDR3. Germline CDR1 is SGHAT and CDR2 is FQNNGV. The germline V and J ends were trimmed by 2 bases and 8 bases, with 5 bases remaining between them. This receptor was taken from a man between 65 and 85 years old with active COVID-19. The chain links TRBV11-2 to TRBJ2-3, with D unresolved. The sample comprised peripheral blood. This chain's CDR3 is CASSLPGTQYF. For the CDR3, the DNA is TGTGCCAGCAGCTTACCGGGTACGCAGTATTTT.